Shown below are 20 T cell receptor beta chains from a single sample sequenced in a study of beta chain features in type 1 diabetes. Study-level findings and limits: TCRB CDR3s were moderately but significantly shorter in Type 1 diabetes patients in all four CD4+ subsets.

Reverse transcribing all isolated RNA meant expressed TCRB transcripts were sequenced. Measured with immunoSEQ multiplex PCR; TCRdb has only the in-frame clones, and not every one. The sample has about 30,000 clones; 55% to 60% are singletons. Antigen specificity for these receptors is unknown. What was sequenced was Tregs from blood. The receptor set was obtained from a woman aged 18-35 years with type 1 diabetes.

The gene calls are TRBV5-1 and TRBJ2-5; 8 nucleotides match TRBD2. CDR1 is SGHRS and CDR2 is YFSETQ in the germline V gene. Trimming cost V 1 base and J 5 bases; bases outside gene matches: 4. There are 14 residues in the CDR3. CDR3 sequence (DNA): TGCGCCAGCAGCTTGACGGGCGGGGGGGAGACCCAGTACTTC. Translating it yields CASSLTGGGETQYF.

V and J are TRBV19 and TRBJ1-1, with 8 bases that match TRBD1. Germline loops: CDR1 LNHDA, CDR2 SQIVND (reference sequence). The CDR3 is 14 residues long. Trimming removed 9 bases from V and 3 bases from J; junction bases left unmatched: 9. CDR3: CASIRGRGDTEAFF. DNA of the CDR3: TGTGCCAGCATCAGGGGGCGCGGAGACACTGAAGCTTTCTTT.

V and J are TRBV5-4 and TRBJ2-5, with 10 bases matching TRBD1. This CDR3 has 17 residues. Germline V gene data show CDR1 as SGHNT and CDR2 as YYREEE (reference sequence). Trimming at V came to 1 base and at J to 7 bases, leaving 13 bases not matched to a gene. CDR3 region: CASSLSGQGSNKRTQYF. CDR3 DNA: TGTGCCAGCAGCTTGTCGGGACAGGGGAGTAATAAGAGGACCCAGTACTTC.

The V call is TRBV13, the J call TRBJ2-1; tentatively, D is TRBD2 (6 bases). V lost 5 bases and J lost 2, with 16 bases in between. The length of the CDR3 is 16 residues. Germline-derived CDR1 and CDR2 are PRHDT and FYEKMQ (reference sequence). The CDR3 region is CASSLSGPRAYNEQFF. In nucleotides, the CDR3 is TGTGCCAGCAGCCTGAGCGGGCCGCGGGCCTACAATGAGCAGTTCTTC. The full variable domain, completed using reference TRBV13 and TRBJ2-1, is AAGVIQSPRHLIKEKRETATLKCYPIPRHDTVYWYQQGPGQDPQFLISFYEKMQSDKGSIPDRFSAQQFSDYHSELNMSSLELGDSALYFCASSLSGPRAYNEQFFGPGTRLTVL.

V is TRBV7-2 and J is TRBJ2-7; TRBD1 or TRBD2 may be the D gene (6 bases each). The CDR3 contains 15 residues. CDR1 is SGHTA, CDR2 FQGNSA, per germline. V was pared by 5 bases and J by 0 bases, with 14 bases between. CDR3 bases: TGTGCCAGCAGCCGTAGCGGAGGGGGCTCCTACGAGCAGTACGTC. As protein: CASSRSGGGSYEQYV.

The CDR3 nucleotides are TGTGCCAGCAGTCTCGGGTACGGGAGGGCAAACAATGAGCAGTTCTTC. Protein sequence: CASSLGYGRANNEQFF. The chain has TRBV27 and TRBJ2-1, with TRBD2 identical over 8 bases. CDR1 is MNHEY, CDR2 SMNVEV, per germline (reference sequence). This CDR3 is 16 amino acids long. J was trimmed by 5 bases and V by 5 bases; bases with no gene match: 11.

There are a few counts of this clone. The chain joins TRBV11-3 to TRBJ2-1, with D possibly TRBD1 on 6 matching bases. Germline V gene data show CDR1 as SGHNT and CDR2 as YENEEA. CDR3 length equals 15 residues. V lost 1 base to trimming and J lost 2 bases, with 9 bases between them. CDR3 sequence: CASSLGDNAYNEQFF. DNA of the CDR3: TGTGCCAGCAGCTTAGGGGACAACGCCTACAATGAGCAGTTCTTC.

The chain uses TRBV11-3 and TRBJ1-4; tentative D call: TRBD1 (5 bases). CDR1 is SGHNT, CDR2 YENEEA, per germline. V was trimmed by 7 bases and J by 8 bases, leaving 14 bases between them. The CDR3 extends over 13 amino acids. The CDR3 is CASTSTPGEKLFF. DNA of the CDR3: TGTGCCAGCACCTCCACGCCAGGGGAAAAACTGTTTTTT.

This rearrangement joins TRBV19 to TRBJ2-2; tentatively, D is TRBD1 (6 bases). The CDR3 has 15 amino acids. Trimming took off 7 bases at V and 0 bases at J, with 12 bases between the two ends. From germline, CDR1 is LNHDA and CDR2 SQIVND (reference sequence). The DNA for the CDR3 is TGTGCCAGTACTTTGCCAGGGGCGAACACCGGGGAGCTGTTTTTT. Translating gives CASTLPGANTGELFF.

The rearrangement links TRBV5-1 to TRBJ1-4; D uncertain. The CDR3 is 16 residues long. V gave up 0 bases and J gave up 8 bases, with 17 bases separating them. Germline assignment: CDR1 SGHRS and CDR2 YFSETQ. The DNA for the CDR3 is TGCGCCAGCAGCTTGGCCTTGGGAGGGTCTCGAGAAAAACTGTTTTTT. It translates to CASSLALGGSREKLFF. The entire variable domain, with the rest obtained from reference TRBV5-1 and TRBJ1-4, is as follows: KAGVTQTPRYLIKTRGQQVTLSCSPISGHRSVSWYQQTPGQGLQFLFEYFSETQRNKGNFPGRFSGRQFSNSRSEMNVSTLELGDSALYLCASSLALGGSREKLFFGSGTQLSVL.

This rearrangement joins TRBV11-3 to TRBJ2-1; the match to TRBD2 covers 9 bases. This CDR3 has 17 amino acids. Germline loops: CDR1 SGHNT, CDR2 YENEEA. Unmatched junction bases numbered 13, after V lost 5 bases and J lost 5 bases. This chain's CDR3 is CASSARRGGRADNEQFF. The CDR3 DNA follows: TGTGCCAGCAGCGCCCGCCGCGGCGGGAGGGCGGACAATGAGCAGTTCTTC.

This clone showed up just a few times. The rearrangement joins TRBV5-1 to TRBJ2-1, with D tentatively TRBD1 (5 bases). From germline, CDR1 is SGHRS and CDR2 YFSETQ. Trimming removed 4 bases at V and 0 bases at J, with 14 bases between. The CDR3 has 16 residues. The chain's CDR3 is CASSQGGSSSYNEQFF. CDR3 DNA: TGCGCCAGCAGCCAGGGTGGCTCTAGCTCCTACAATGAGCAGTTCTTC. Full variable domain (outside the CDR3, taken from reference TRBV5-1 and TRBJ2-1): KAGVTQTPRYLIKTRGQQVTLSCSPISGHRSVSWYQQTPGQGLQFLFEYFSETQRNKGNFPGRFSGRQFSNSRSEMNVSTLELGDSALYLCASSQGGSSSYNEQFFGPGTRLTVL.

The V gene is TRBV18, the J gene TRBJ2-6; no clear D. Germline CDR1 KGHSH, CDR2 LQKENI. CDR3 length equals 14 residues. The V and J ends lost 2 bases and 4 bases respectively, with 6 bases between them. CDR3 sequence reads: CASSPGGGANVLTF. DNA of the CDR3: TGTGCCAGCTCACCAGGTGGCGGGGCCAACGTCCTGACTTTC.

By share, this clone counts as medium-sized. This rearrangement joins TRBV28 to TRBJ2-3; possible D gene TRBD1, 6 bases. Trimming left V 3 bases short and J 4 bases short, with 20 bases between. This CDR3 region has 17 residues. Germline V gene lookup returns CDR1 MDHEN and CDR2 SYDVKM. The CDR3 bases are TGTGCCAGCAGTTTTCCCTTCTTGGGGACAAGGGCAGATACGCAGTATTTT. Translated: CASSFPFLGTRADTQYF.

This chain joins TRBV27 and TRBJ1-6, with 8 bases that match TRBD1. The CDR3 is 20 amino acids. The J segment lost 3 bases and the V segment lost 1 base, leaving 14 bases of the junction unmatched. Germline V gives CDR1 MNHEY, CDR2 SMNVEV (reference sequence). In DNA, the CDR3 is TGTGCCAGCAGTTTATACCCACAGGGGGGCAGCTTCGTCTATAATTCACCCCTCCACTTT. Its translation is CASSLYPQGGSFVYNSPLHF.

This clone came up a few times. V gene TRBV7-3 combines with J gene TRBJ1-5; unclear D gene. The germline V gene has CDR1 SGHTA and CDR2 FQGTGA. V lost 2 bases and J lost 15, with 20 bases in between. The length of the CDR3 is 14 residues. CDR3 in DNA: TGTGCCAGCAGCTTATGGGCATTCCCTCTACCCGGGCATTTT. Translating gives CASSLWAFPLPGHF. Full variable domain (rest looked up from reference TRBV7-3 and TRBJ1-5): GAGVSQTPSNKVTEKGKYVELRCDPISGHTALYWYRQSLGQGPEFLIYFQGTGAADDSGLPNDRFFAVRPEGSVSTLKIQRTERGDSAVYLCASSLWAFPLPGHFGDGTRLSIL.

V gene TRBV6-1 combines with J gene TRBJ2-7; D call uncertain. Looked up from germline, CDR1 is MNHNS and CDR2 is SASEGT. V lost 1 base and J 4 bases, leaving 11 bases between the germline ends. The CDR3 is made up of 14 amino acids. The CDR3 DNA follows: TGTGCCAGCAGTGAAGGTAGTAGCCGGTACGAGCAGTACGTC. Amino acids: CASSEGSSRYEQYV.

With respect to this clone: An end of the junction does not agree with germline; a read error may underlie this. The chain uses TRBV7-2 and TRBJ2-2; D perhaps matches TRBD1 (5 bases). The V gene's germline CDR1 is SGHTA and CDR2 FQGNSA. The CDR3 spans 14 residues. The CDR3 DNA is TGTGCCAGCAGATTAGACAGGAACACCGGGGAGCTGTTTTTT. It is translated as CASRLDRNTGELFF.

The chain joins TRBV19 to TRBJ1-2; the D gene is possibly TRBD1 (6 bases). The CDR3 covers 14 residues. Germline CDR1 and CDR2: LNHDA and SQIVND (reference sequence). The ends were cut back, 3 bases at V and 7 bases at J, with 15 bases in the middle. In DNA form, the CDR3 reads TGTGCCAGTAGTATCGACAGGATCCCAAGTGGCTACACCTTC. Protein: CASSIDRIPSGYTF.

The gene calls are TRBV29-1 and TRBJ2-3; D not certain. This CDR3 region has 16 residues. Germline CDR1 reads SQVTM; CDR2 reads ANQGSEA. V lost 6 bases and J 2 bases, leaving 21 bases between the germline ends. DNA of the CDR3: TGCAGCGTCCGGCCGAGCCGAGGAAGAATCACAGATACGCAGTATTTT. As protein: CSVRPSRGRITDTQYF.